This T cell receptor (beta chain) was captured in a study of CD8 T cells in Susac syndrome (dated by TCRdb to between 2017 and 2020). Study-level background: Whether CD8+ T cell activation and differentiation in Susac syndrome was antigen driven was tested using repertoire sequencing. Clonality of the CD8+ T cell repertoire was compared between roughly twelve healthy donors, 14 Susac syndrome patients and roughly 15 multiple sclerosis patients.

RNA was extracted using the RNeasy kit, and roughly 0.45 to 1 microgram was reverse transcribed with random hexamers. The immunoSEQ multiplex PCR assay, covering 54 Vbeta and 13 Jbeta segments, was used to amplify TCR beta CDR3 regions. PCR amplification bias was corrected using a synthetic template baseline for primer optimization and computational correction. On the study's bioinformatics: Only productive sequences were kept, with reads annotated to V, D and J genes according to IMGT and analyzed in immunoSEQ Analyzer. To calculate clonality, Shannon entropy was normalized by log2 of the number of productive unique sequences and then subtracted from one. For each patient and control, public and private clones were evaluated among the 100 most prevalent clones. Clones were defined as Susac-specific when absent from the healthy and MS cohorts, from over 950 published viral clones and from other ImmuneACCESS disease sequences. TCRdb reanalyzed the raw reads on its own, using fastp at Q25 for trimming and MiXCR for clone calling, and kept in-frame beta chains. Each CDR3 protein gets just one entry, which takes the most common genes and DNA from the rows behind it. TCRdb, not the original authors, processed these V and J calls. The sample has about 300,000 distinct CDR3 sequences on record, approximately 90% of them singletons. The ten top clones hold about 0.17% of the sample.

Peripheral blood CD8+ and CD4+ T cells from healthy donors, Susac syndrome patients and multiple sclerosis patients were profiled by high-throughput TCR beta sequencing. The multiple sclerosis controls were treatment-naive patients whose relapsing-remitting disease, either stable or active, fulfilled the revised McDonald criteria. Bulk CD8+ and CD4+ T cells were purified magnetically by negative isolation, whereas CD8+ TEMRA cells were enriched by FACS. Blood was drawn into EDTA tubes, processed within 24 hours, and PBMCs were isolated by density gradient centrifugation. PBMCs destined for TCR sequencing were cryopreserved in liquid nitrogen and later thawed in a 37 °C water bath. The sorted or isolated CD4+, CD8+ and CD8+ TEMRA cells had a purity of 90% or higher. What the authors observed across the whole study: The number of individuals in the TCR sequencing and HLA analysis was recognized as being relatively small.

In regard to this clonotype: The antigen it recognizes is unknown. One base away there is no much larger clone; base qualities are not given.

The CDR1 and CDR2 encoded by the germline V gene are MNHNS and SASEGT. The V end loses 4 bases and the J end loses 2 bases, and a stretch of 8 bases separates them. The CDR3, cysteine through phenylalanine, is 13 amino acids long. Only the CDR3 portion is preserved as DNA: 39 bases, with reading frame beginning at the first base. The TCR comes from a human donor with multiple sclerosis. Specimen: CD8+ T cells from PBMCs. The chain uses TRBV6-1 and TRBJ1-1; the D gene remains uncertain. The CDR3 in this case is CASSVSENTEAFF. The DNA is TGTGCCAGCAGTGTATCCGAAAACACTGAAGCTTTCTTT.